The entry below gives a single TCR beta chain sequence along with its context. This record belongs to a study of molecular identifiers for immune sequencing clone quantification. From the PCR reads, TCRdb called clonotypes with MiXCR, one entry per CDR3 protein. The sample lists 490,000 or so distinct CDR3 sequences; around 25% were seen once. The specimen was naive CD8+ T cells from blood, with Jurkat cell RNA spiked in. The subset: FACS-sorted CD8+CD4-CCR7+CD45RA+ naive T cells. This receptor was identified in a human donor in good health. Some libraries in this study had Jurkat cell RNA spiked in.

As DNA, the CDR3 is TGCAGCGTTGAAAGTACTGCGGGAGTGGTCGATGAGCAGTTCTTC. Translation: CSVESTAGVVDEQFF. The chain uses TRBV29-1 and TRBJ2-1, with 7 nucleotides matching TRBD2. Germline V gene lookup returns CDR1 SQVTM and CDR2 ANQGSEA. The CDR3 runs to 15 residues. J gave up 8 bases and V 2 bases, and 12 bases lay outside the gene matches.